The entry that follows covers one T cell receptor beta chain sequence. This clone's antigen is unknown. No per-base quality is available; no much larger clone lies one base away. Participants in the prospective study were enrolled through a virtual design, were aged roughly 18 to 100 years, and lived in under 25 United States geographic areas. In the prospective study, cohorts were assigned on the basis of participant-reported clinical history obtained from a screening survey and a study questionnaire. In the prospective study, whole blood, serum and a nasopharyngeal or oropharyngeal swab were collected from each participant by mobile phlebotomists. Participants in the prospective study had the option to provide additional blood draws and questionnaires over a roughly 2-month period. Before DNA extraction, prospective study blood samples were shipped either frozen or at room temperature. The sample originates from a study of blood T cell repertoires in COVID-19 (dated by TCRdb to the early 2020s). Context from the whole study: Samples from collaborators originated in the United States, Italy and Spain and spanned both the acute and convalescent phases of COVID-19. The samples were drawn from two sources: the first 160 participants of the ongoing ImmuneRACE study, and 1,000 to 1,500 subjects contributed by 6 global collaborators. The prospective study material was composed of cDNA or gDNA derived from T cells, B-cell-depleted T cells, or PBMCs. Subjects who had been exposed to COVID-19, were actively infected with it, or had recovered from it provided the deeply sampled blood TCRbeta repertoires that made up the dataset. Where available, HLA class I and class II types were taken from metadata supplied by the sample provider and were not determined by assay-based typing. The repertoires were released in a freely available public database meant as a resource for research on the immune response to SARS-CoV-2. Sample metadata almost always included a de-identified subject ID, COVID-19 status, age in years and sex. Broad study findings and their caveats: How much clinical and demographic metadata was included differed by source and by participant, and the metadata was provided uncurated.

TCRbeta CDR3 regions were amplified from genomic DNA using the immunoSEQ Assay, a bias-controlled multiplex PCR. In the source study's methods: Within the assay, amplification of reference gene primers was used to estimate how many nucleated cells each sample contained. To quantify the absolute abundance of each unique TCRbeta CDR3 rearrangement, sequence reads were collapsed and filtered. Productive Simpson clonality was computed per sample as the square root of Simpson's diversity index over productive rearrangements. TCRdb mirrors the immuneACCESS table, restricted to in-frame sequences. Some clones are absent from its copies; in checked studies, under half trace to an unresolved V gene, and the reason for the others is unknown. V and J calls and clone size come straight from that table; D and trimming were deduced from the DNA. Across this sample there are a few hundred thousand clones, with roughly 89% seen only once. Approximately 4.5% of the sample is taken by the ten largest.

V and J are trimmed by 5 bases and 4 bases, and the gene matches miss 4 bases of the junction. The CDR3 runs 13 residues from the cysteine to the phenylalanine. The retained sequence is limited to the CDR3, 39 bases, with the frame set at the first base. The germline V gene (reference sequence) provides CDR1 MNHNY and CDR2 SVGAGI. Sequenced sample: PBMCs or T cells enriched from blood (not recorded which). This chain is built from TRBV6-6 and TRBJ1-2; 7 central nucleotides agree with TRBD1. This clonotype was obtained from a woman aged 18-35 years with acute COVID-19. The CDR3 has the sequence CASSQGDLYGYTF. The nucleotides are TGTGCCAGCAGTCAGGGGGACCTCTATGGCTACACCTTC.